The clone carrying this T cell receptor (beta chain) was observed many times. What it binds is unknown. TCRdb called the 5' RACE reads again in MiXCR, with one record for every CDR3 protein. The table has over 50,000 distinct CDR3 sequences, 24% seen once; the top ten hold roughly 3.1%. Study conclusions and caveats: In terms of TCR gene usage, tumor memory CD4+ T cells clustered together with blood and lymph node memory CD4+ cells, as well as with lymph node naive CD4+ cells.

The CDR3 runs 15 residues. Germline-derived CDR1 and CDR2 are SGHVS and FQNEAQ. The ends were cut back, 3 bases at V and 7 bases at J, with 19 bases in the middle. Naive CD4+ cells had CD25+ Tregs removed. This chain joins TRBV7-8 and TRBJ2-7; the D is unclear. The source is a female donor with breast cancer. Source material: tumor-infiltrating naive CD4+ T cells sorted from the breast tumor. The sample's subset: naive CD4+ T cells, CD4+CD45RA+CD25-. CDR3 nucleotide sequence: TGTGCCAGCAGCTTTACCAGAACCGGCTTGGGGGAGCAGTACTTC. It yields the protein CASSFTRTGLGEQYF.